A selection of T cell receptor beta chains follows, all from one sample in a study of blood T cell repertoires in COVID-19. Repertoires were generated with immunoSEQ multiplex PCR, while TCRdb's copy carries only in-frame clones and drops some. The data contain around 200,000 clones, nearly 90% of them singletons. Sequenced material: peripheral blood. These receptors were taken from a man over 45 with acute or convalescent COVID-19. The conserved cysteine and the conserved F or W are not part of the CDR3 here.

TRBJ2-7	TRBV30	AWSATYEQY
TRBJ2-3	TRBV24-1	ATGPSTGTDTQY
TRBJ1-1	TRBV25-1	ASRTTGYTEAF
TRBJ2-3	TRBV24-1	ATSDWGGAADTQY
TRBJ2-1	TRBV30	AWRRENYNEQF
TRBJ1-2	TRBV9	ASSVVDIANYGYT
TRBJ2-7	TRBV6-5	ASSYSTGLTYEQY
TRBJ1-6	TRBV5-1	ASSLVRDSSSPLH
TRBJ2-7	TRBV27	ASSPPRQAGGTYEQY
TRBJ2-5	TRBV6-2/TRBV6-3	ASSDQTQGTQY
TRBJ2-7	TRBV29-1	SVEAGEIGYEQY
TRBJ2-1	TRBV30	AWSVGGSYNEQF
TRBJ2-5	TRBV5-6	ASSRRGLVRRETQY
TRBJ2-5	TRBV5-4	ASSSAGGQETQY
TRBJ2-1	TRBV5-4	ASGSTSGGAYEQF
TRBJ2-7	TRBV11-2	ASSSRLVNEQY
TRBJ2-3	TRBV11-2	ASSFQPGQNTDTQY
TRBJ1-4	TRBV27	ASSPQGFSKKLF
TRBJ2-7	TRBV29-1	SVERGRGASEQY
TRBJ1-2	TRBV9	ASSVDPGFGGYT
TRBJ2-3	TRBV9	ASSAGLAGAIDTQY
TRBJ2-1	TRBV18	ASSPARAGGGYNEQF
TRBJ2-5	TRBV7-2	ASSELPGQGSRGAQY
TRBJ2-3	TRBV7-8	ASNRGLAKTDTQY
TRBJ2-1	TRBV28	ATELPGTGRYNEQF
TRBJ2-5	TRBV7-2	ASSLTSGPQETQY
TRBJ1-2	TRBV28	ASSTGDNYGYT
TRBJ2-3	TRBV9	ASSNSRLAGTDTQY
TRBJ2-2	TRBV3-1/TRBV3-2	ASSLGAGAGTGELF
TRBJ1-6	TRBV30	AWRAQGNSPLH
TRBJ1-2	TRBV28	ASIPARGNYGYT
TRBJ2-3	TRBV24-1	ATSDPSGQGLTDTQY